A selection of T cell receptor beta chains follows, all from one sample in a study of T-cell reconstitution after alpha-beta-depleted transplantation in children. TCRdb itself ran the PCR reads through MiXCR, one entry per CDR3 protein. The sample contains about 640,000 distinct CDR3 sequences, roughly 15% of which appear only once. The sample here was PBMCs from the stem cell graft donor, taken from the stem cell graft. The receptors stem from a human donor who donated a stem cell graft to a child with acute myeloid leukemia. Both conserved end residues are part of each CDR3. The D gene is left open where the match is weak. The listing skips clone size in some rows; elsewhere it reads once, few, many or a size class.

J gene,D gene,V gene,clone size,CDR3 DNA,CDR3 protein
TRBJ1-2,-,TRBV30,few,TGTGGATCCAAGGACGGCCGCGGCTATGGCTACACCTTC,CGSKDGRGYGYTF
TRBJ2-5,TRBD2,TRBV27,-,TGTGCCAGCAGTCCCGGGGGGGTTGAAGAGACCCAGTACTTC,CASSPGGVEETQYF
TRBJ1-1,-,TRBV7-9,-,TGTGCCAGCAGCCCCCCGTCACAGAACACTGAAGCTTTCTTT,CASSPPSQNTEAFF
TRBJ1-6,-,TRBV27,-,TGTGCCAGCAGTTGGGGGTATGGGAATTCACCCCTCCACTTT,CASSWGYGNSPLHF
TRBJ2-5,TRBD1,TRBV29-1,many,TGCAGCGTGGCCGGGGTGACAGGGTACCGCGGAGAGACCCAGTACTTC,CSVAGVTGYRGETQYF
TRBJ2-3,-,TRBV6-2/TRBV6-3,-,TGTGCCAGCGCCCCAGGGGTGGTGTCAGATACGCAGTATTTT,CASAPGVVSDTQYF
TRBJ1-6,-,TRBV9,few,TGTGCCAGCAGCCACGAGAGGGGGACCCACTCCTATAATTCACCCCTCCACTTT,CASSHERGTHSYNSPLHF
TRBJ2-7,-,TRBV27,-,TGTGCCAGCAGTTTAGGTCCGGGAGCCCACGAGCAGTACTTC,CASSLGPGAHEQYF
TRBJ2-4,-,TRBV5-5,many,TGTGCCAGCAGCTTGGTCACAGCATCCTTGAACATTCAGTACTTC,CASSLVTASLNIQYF
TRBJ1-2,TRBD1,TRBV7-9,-,TGTGCCAGCAGCTCTGCGGACAGGGAGAACTATGGCTACACCTTC,CASSSADRENYGYTF
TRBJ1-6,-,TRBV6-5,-,TGTGCCAGCAGTTACTCAGGGGCGAGTGATTCACCCCTCCACTTT,CASSYSGASDSPLHF
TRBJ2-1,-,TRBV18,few,TGTGCCAGCTCACCACTCAAGTCTCTCTACAATGAGCAGTTCTTC,CASSPLKSLYNEQFF
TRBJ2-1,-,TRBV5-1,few,TGCGCCAGCAGCTTGGCCCGGGGGCGCGAATTTCCTGAGCAGTTCTTC,CASSLARGREFPEQFF
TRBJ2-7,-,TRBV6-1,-,TGTGCCAGCAGTGCCCGGGCGGGCGGCGAGCAGTACTTC,CASSARAGGEQYF
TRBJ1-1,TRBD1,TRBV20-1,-,TGCAGTGCTGCTCCGGGACAGGGCACTGAAGCTTTCTTT,CSAAPGQGTEAFF